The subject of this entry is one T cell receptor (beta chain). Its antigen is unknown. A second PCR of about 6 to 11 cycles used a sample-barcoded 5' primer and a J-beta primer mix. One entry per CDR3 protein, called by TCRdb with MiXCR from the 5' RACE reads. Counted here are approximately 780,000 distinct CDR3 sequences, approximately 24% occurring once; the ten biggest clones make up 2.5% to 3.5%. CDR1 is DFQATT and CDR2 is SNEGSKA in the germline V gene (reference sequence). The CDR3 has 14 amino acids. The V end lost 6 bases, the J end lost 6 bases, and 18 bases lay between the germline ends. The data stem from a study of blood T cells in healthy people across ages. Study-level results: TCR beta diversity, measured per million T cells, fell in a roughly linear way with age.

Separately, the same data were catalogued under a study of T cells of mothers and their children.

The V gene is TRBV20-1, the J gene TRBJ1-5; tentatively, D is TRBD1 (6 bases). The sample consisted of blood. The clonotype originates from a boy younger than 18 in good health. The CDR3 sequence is CSAPEGTGIQPQHF. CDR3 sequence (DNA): TGCAGTGCACCAGAGGGAACAGGGATTCAGCCCCAGCATTTT.